This T cell receptor beta chain was recovered during a study of identical twins (dated by TCRdb to about 2016). A note on the overall study: To test whether fetal clonotypes persist, the study used deep sequencing on TCR alpha and beta repertoires from monozygotic twins, unrelated adults of various ages, and cord blood. To rule out contamination, the twin experiments were replicated at different times with different library preparation protocols. What the work shows at the level of the full study, not this receptor alone: Because the same donors could not be followed over many years, the conclusions relied on cross-sectional statistical analysis. Zero-insertion analyses could be partly confounded by invariant T cells such as MAIT and iNKT, although diverse VJ usage argued against such confounding for most clonotypes. Excess twin sharing in beta out-of-frame sequences was weaker because fewer shared sequences lowered the signal-to-noise ratio. In monozygotic twins, out-of-frame TCR alpha sharing was systematically underestimated by recombination models, although the models agreed with sharing between unrelated individuals. Compared with coincidental sharing between unrelated individuals, out-of-frame TCR alpha sequences shared between twins showed an excess of sequences with low generation probability. Abundant cord blood beta clonotypes had fewer insertions, young adult naive repertoires showed a similar but weaker trend, and memory repertoires showed no such trend.

Preparation of the library involved 5' RACE. Sequenced using an Illumina HiSeq 2000. Template switching introduced a universal primer binding site; the final cDNA contained a unique molecular identifier, enabling accurate counting of TCR cDNA molecules. First-strand cDNA for TCR alpha and beta chains was synthesized from specific primers in the conserved constant-segment region. Each cDNA library was double barcoded, with a SMART-Mk sample barcode plus Illumina barcodes, to control for contamination. TruSeq adapter sequences along with Illumina sample barcodes were introduced in two successive PCR steps. The TCR alpha and beta cDNA libraries were sequenced on the Illumina HiSeq platform using custom primers. From the authors' description of their analysis: MiGEC processed the raw reads to extract unique molecular identifiers, while MiXCR was used to determine the CDR3 positions. For each individual, recombination models were inferred using an EM algorithm with the repgenHMM and IGoR tools. The analysis of shared clonotypes was done with the tcR package in R, with sharing normalized by the product of cloneset sizes. To study raw recombination free of thymic and clonal selection effects, out-of-frame nonproductive sequences were analyzed. In-frame beta chains were kept once TCRdb had trimmed the public reads at Q25 with fastp and called clones with MiXCR. Entries are consolidated by CDR3 protein sequence, retaining the most common genes and DNA. It is TCRdb's table, rather than the study itself, that gives the V and J calls and clone size. The sample includes hundreds of thousands of distinct CDR3 sequences, with 7.1% observed a single time. The ten largest clones represent 1.6% of the sample.

The CDR3 contains 15 residues, cysteine and phenylalanine counted. Just CDR3 DNA is preserved here, 45 bases in frame from base 1. V lost 3 bases and J lost 2 bases; the stretch between them is 13 bases long. CDR1 and CDR2, looked up from the germline V gene, are ENHRY and SYGVKD. Every donor was a healthy Caucasian. The twin cohort consisted of three pairs of female monozygotic twins, all aged about 18 to 29 years. Peripheral blood mononuclear cells were the source from which RNA for the TCR libraries was isolated. This clonotype was found a few times. The specificity of this receptor is unknown. Base qualities were left out, and no much larger clone turns up one base away. A further study also used this sample, focusing on yellow fever vaccine responses in identical twins. Drawing on the second study: The T cell response to vaccination in identical twins was reported by the authors to appear partly convergent and partly personalized. In identical twins, the study followed T cell clones that responded to the vaccine with precision.

This sequence originates from a woman younger than 30 in good health. The rearranged chain carries TRBV10-3 and TRBJ1-1; TRBD1 is a weak D gene call, 6 bases matching. The sequencing input was PBMCs. The CDR3 has the sequence CAISDGGRINTEAFF. The DNA sequence reads TGTGCCATCAGTGATGGGGGGCGGATCAACACTGAAGCTTTCTTT.